Listed below are T cell receptor beta chains from one sample, sequenced in a study of CD8+ T cells in alopecia areata. This table comes from immunoSEQ multiplex PCR, and its TCRdb copy is limited to in-frame clones, with some not included. This table has roughly 120,000 clones, less than 45% appearing once. The specimen sequenced was CD4+ T cells sorted from blood. The receptors stem from a human donor with alopecia areata. The CDR3 runs from the conserved cysteine through the conserved F or W. The D gene is left open where the match is weak. Some rows mark clone size as missing; the rest say once, few, many or name a class of expanded clone.

>TRBV14|TRBJ2-7|NA|NA
TGTGCCAGCAGCCAAGGCTGGCTTCAGGGGTCCTACGAGCAGTACTTC
CASSQGWLQGSYEQYF
>TRBV30|TRBJ2-1|TRBD1|NA
TGTGCCTGGGACAGGGATAAGGGCAATGAGCAGTTCTTC
CAWDRDKGNEQFF
>TRBV28|TRBJ2-7|NA|NA
TGTGCCAGCAAACAGGGACCCCACGAGCAGTACTTC
CASKQGPHEQYF
>TRBV19|TRBJ2-7|TRBD2|few
TGTGCCAGTAGTATAGCTGAGCGGGGGAACGGGCAGTACTTC
CASSIAERGNGQYF
>TRBV7-3|TRBJ2-5|NA|few
TGTGCCAGCAGCCTCGGAAGCCAAGAGACCCAGTACTTC
CASSLGSQETQYF
>TRBV29-1|TRBJ1-2|NA|few
TGCAGCGTTGCCTGGGGGACCTATGGCTACACCTTC
CSVAWGTYGYTF
>TRBV6-5|TRBJ1-4|NA|NA
TGTGCCAGCAGTTACCGGGCCAGGGCGGAAAAACTGTTTTTT
CASSYRARAEKLFF
>TRBV29-1|TRBJ2-7|TRBD1|few
TGCAGCGTTGAAGGAGCGGACAGGGTTAGAACCTACGAGCAGTACTTC
CSVEGADRVRTYEQYF
>TRBV11-2|TRBJ2-3|NA|NA
TGTGCCAGCAGCTCCTCACCTCCAGAGACGCAGTATTTT
CASSSSPPETQYF
>TRBV19|TRBJ1-2|TRBD1|few
TGTGCCAGTAGTCCACAGGGGTTCTATGGCTACACCTTC
CASSPQGFYGYTF
>TRBV30|TRBJ1-3|NA|few
TGTGCCTGGAGTAACGTCGGCTCTGGAAACACCATATATTTT
CAWSNVGSGNTIYF
>TRBV2|TRBJ2-3|NA|NA
TGTGCCAGCATGGTTGGCAGCTCAGATACGCAGTATTTT
CASMVGSSDTQYF
>TRBV29-1|TRBJ1-1|NA|NA
TGCAGCGTTTTAGGACAGTTTAGAGTCGGCGCTGAAGCTTTCTTT
CSVLGQFRVGAEAFF
>TRBV29-1|TRBJ2-2|NA|few
TGCAGCGCCGGAGGGGGGACGGGAACCGGGGAGCTGTTTTTT
CSAGGGTGTGELFF
>TRBV20-1|TRBJ2-3|NA|NA
TGCAGTGCTAAAGCCCCAGATACGCAGTATTTT
CSAKAPDTQYF
>TRBV7-9|TRBJ2-7|TRBD2|NA
TGTGCCAGCAGCCCCCAAATTAGCGGGATAAGCGAGCAGTACTTC
CASSPQISGISEQYF
>TRBV7-9|TRBJ1-5|NA|NA
TGTGCCAGCCAAGGAGGACCATGGCAGCCCCAGCATTTT
CASQGGPWQPQHF
>TRBV28|TRBJ2-5|NA|NA
TGTGCCAGCAGTCCAGGGGTCCGTACGGAGACCCAGTACTTC
CASSPGVRTETQYF
>TRBV7-2|TRBJ1-1|NA|NA
TGTGCCAGCAGCGATGGACCGATGAACACTGAAGCTTTCTTT
CASSDGPMNTEAFF
>TRBV7-9|TRBJ2-4|NA|NA
TGTGCCAGCAGCTTAGGGCGTCTGACCCAAAACATTCAGTACTTC
CASSLGRLTQNIQYF
>TRBV29-1|TRBJ2-7|TRBD2|NA
TGCAGCGTCTCTACAGATGGGCGGGGGGAGCAGTACTTC
CSVSTDGRGEQYF
>TRBV4-2|TRBJ2-3|NA|few
TGTGCCAGCAGCCAAGATAAGGGACCCACAGATACGCAGTATTTT
CASSQDKGPTDTQYF
>TRBV7-9|TRBJ2-5|NA|NA
TGTGCCAGCAGCGTGGCTTGGGGACACCCTAATGGAGAGACCCAGTACTTC
CASSVAWGHPNGETQYF
>TRBV11-2|TRBJ2-7|TRBD1|once
TGTGCCAGCAGCTTAGTTGGACAGGGCCCTTACGAGCAGTACTTC
CASSLVGQGPYEQYF
>TRBV29-1|TRBJ2-5|TRBD1|few
TGCAGCGTTGATATCTCAGGGGGAGAGACCCAGTACTTC
CSVDISGGETQYF
>TRBV7-9|TRBJ2-7|TRBD1|NA
TGTGCCAGCAGCTTACGAGGGACAGGACCCTACGAGCAGTACTTC
CASSLRGTGPYEQYF
>TRBV2|TRBJ2-5|NA|NA
TGTGCCAGCAGTGAGTGGACCCAGTACTTC
CASSEWTQYF
>TRBV30|TRBJ1-5|NA|NA
TGTGCCTGGAGTATAGGACACATGATTAATAGCAATCAGCCCCAGCATTTT
CAWSIGHMINSNQPQHF
>TRBV9|TRBJ1-2|NA|NA
TGTGCCAGCAGCGTTCCCGGGGGCTACACCTTC
CASSVPGGYTF
>TRBV29-1|TRBJ1-1|NA|NA
TGCAGCGTTGCTCGGGTATTGAACACTGAAGCTTTCTTT
CSVARVLNTEAFF
>TRBV19|TRBJ2-5|NA|few
TGTGCCAGTAGTAACCGGGAAGAGACCCAGTACTTC
CASSNREETQYF
>TRBV5-1|TRBJ2-1|TRBD2|few
TGCGCCAGCAGCTTGGAATCGCGGGGGGCCTACAATGAGCAGTTCTTC
CASSLESRGAYNEQFF
>TRBV5-6|TRBJ1-1|TRBD1|NA
TGTGCCAGCAGCTTCCACAGGGGTCCGAACACTGAAGCTTTCTTT
CASSFHRGPNTEAFF
>TRBV29-1|TRBJ2-5|NA|few
TGCAGCGTTACCGGCGGAGAGACCCAGTACTTC
CSVTGGETQYF
>TRBV4-2|TRBJ2-5|NA|NA
TGTGCCAGCACCCGATCTGGCGGCGAGGAGACCCAGTACTTC
CASTRSGGEETQYF
>TRBV19|TRBJ1-5|NA|many
TGTGCCAGTAGTATTGGGTCGGCAGCTAATCAGCCCCAGCATTTT
CASSIGSAANQPQHF
>TRBV5-1|TRBJ2-1|NA|once
TGCGCCAGCAGCTTGGGAGAGACTCACAATGAGCAGTTCTTC
CASSLGETHNEQFF
>TRBV19|TRBJ1-1|NA|few
TGTGCCAGTGGCACGAGGAGGGGGACTGAAGCTTTCTTT
CASGTRRGTEAFF
>TRBV29-1|TRBJ2-5|NA|few
TGCAGCGTGCGAACATCGGTGCTGTACCAAGAGACCCAGTACTTC
CSVRTSVLYQETQYF
>TRBV25-1|TRBJ2-7|NA|NA
TGTGCCAGCGCCGATTGGGAGCAGTACTTC
CASADWEQYF
>TRBV9|TRBJ1-1|NA|NA
TGTGCCAGCAGGCCCCTTCCCGCTAGCACTGAAGCTTTCTTT
CASRPLPASTEAFF